This T cell receptor (beta chain) was identified during a study of cytomegalovirus exposure and HLA in healthy donors. The CDR3 loop spans 16 amino acids. Trimming left V 1 base short and J 5 bases short, with 14 bases between. Germline V CDR1 and CDR2: MGHRA, YSYEKL. Study outcomes and limitations: It emerged from a later analysis that several of the most significant clusters appeared to be linked to common viral pathogens. In a later analysis, at a false discovery rate of 0.05, under 20,000 TCR beta sequences matched HLA alleles.

This clone was seen more than once but under ten times. The antigen is undetermined. The PCR made use of 60 Vbeta and 13 Jbeta primers. Sequencing was performed with immunoSEQ multiplex PCR; in TCRdb, only in-frame clones are kept and a portion is missing. Of some 160,000 clones in the sample, roughly four fifths are singletons; the top ten hold roughly 1.6%. Specimen: PBMCs. This TCR was recovered from a man aged 40-49 years in good health and CMV-seronegative. This sequence joins TRBV4-1 and TRBJ2-2; TRBD2 is a possible D gene (6 bases). CDR3 protein: CASSQVGSGKTGELFF. For the CDR3, the DNA is TGCGCCAGCAGCCAAGTGGGTAGCGGCAAGACCGGGGAGCTGTTTTTT.